This is a list of T cell receptor beta chains from one sample in a study of beta chain features in type 1 diabetes. The protocol was immunoSEQ multiplex PCR, while the TCRdb copy is restricted to in-frame clones and leaves out a portion. In the table there are hundreds of thousands of clones, around 16% of which are singletons. The specimen sequenced was naive CD4+ T cells from blood. Receptors originate from a man younger than 30 in good health. Both conserved end residues are part of each CDR3. A D gene is named only where the DNA matches it firmly. Size is omitted from some rows. Given values are once, few, many or a class for expanded clones.

abundance,j_gene,d_gene,v_gene,CDR3nt,CDR3aa
few,TRBJ2-2,.,TRBV30,TGTGCCTGGAGTGGGAGACAACTGAACACCGGGGAGCTGTTTTTT,CAWSGRQLNTGELFF
.,TRBJ1-2,.,TRBV10-3,TGTGCCACCCAGACAGGCGAATATGGCTACACCTTC,CATQTGEYGYTF
few,TRBJ2-5,TRBD2,TRBV28,TGTGCCAGCTCCCCGGTCCGGACTAGCCAAGAGACCCAGTACTTC,CASSPVRTSQETQYF
.,TRBJ2-1,.,TRBV7-8,TGTGCCAGCAGCCTAAGGGGTGCCGGACTTTCCTACAATGAGCAGTTCTTC,CASSLRGAGLSYNEQFF
.,TRBJ2-7,TRBD1,TRBV29-1,TGCAGCACATGGACAGGGGGTTTGCACTACGGCGAGCAGTACTTC,CSTWTGGLHYGEQYF
.,TRBJ1-2,.,TRBV5-6,TGTGTTACACATACCGAGGGCAGGGTGTCGGAAGGCTACACCTTC,CVTHTEGRVSEGYTF
few,TRBJ2-1,TRBD1,TRBV7-2,TGTGCCAGCAGCTTAGTGAGGACAGGGAAAAATTCGCATAATGAGCAGTTCTTC,CASSLVRTGKNSHNEQFF
.,TRBJ2-1,.,TRBV27,TGTGCCAGCAGTACCGGGGCGGTCGGAGGGCAGTTCTTC,CASSTGAVGGQFF
.,TRBJ2-7,.,TRBV15,TGTGCCACCAGCAGAGTAGCAGGGAGGTACGAGCAGTACTTC,CATSRVAGRYEQYF
once,TRBJ1-2,.,TRBV9,TGTGCCAGCAGCGTAAAGAAGGGCGACAGGTCCGAATATGGCTACACCTTC,CASSVKKGDRSEYGYTF
few,TRBJ1-4,.,TRBV30,TGTGCCTGGAGTGTACGGGGGGAAAAACTGTTTTTT,CAWSVRGEKLFF
few,TRBJ2-4,.,TRBV5-1,TGCGCCAGCAGCTTATTCACAGCGCCTTCAAGCAAAAACATTCAGTACTTC,CASSLFTAPSSKNIQYF
.,TRBJ1-1,.,TRBV20-1,TGCAGTGCTATGGTGAGGACTGAAGCTTTCTTT,CSAMVRTEAFF
few,TRBJ1-1,.,TRBV28,TGTGCCAGCAGTTTCCCCGGGCTTGGGGGCACTGAAGCTTTCTTT,CASSFPGLGGTEAFF
.,TRBJ1-5,.,TRBV7-6,TGTGCCAGCAGCTTAGCGGGACGGCAGGGGCTCCAGCCCCAGCATTTT,CASSLAGRQGLQPQHF
.,TRBJ1-2,.,TRBV7-2,TGTGCCAGCAGCCCGATTGGAGAGACTAACTATGGCTACACCTTC,CASSPIGETNYGYTF
few,TRBJ1-5,TRBD1,TRBV30,TGTGCCTGGAGTAGGGGGCCTAGCAATCAGCCCCAGCATTTT,CAWSRGPSNQPQHF
few,TRBJ2-7,.,TRBV10-3,TGTGCCATCAGTGCGACGTGGGGGCAGTACTTC,CAISATWGQYF
.,TRBJ1-2,.,TRBV4-2,TGTGCCAGCAGCCAAGACAGGGGTGGCTACACCTTC,CASSQDRGGYTF
.,TRBJ2-2,TRBD1,TRBV10-3,TGTGCCATCAGTGGGGGACAGGGGGCGAACACCGGGGAGCTGTTTTTT,CAISGGQGANTGELFF
.,TRBJ1-2,.,TRBV7-2,TGTGCCAGCAGCTTAAGGGCAGGGGCTAACTATGGCTACACCTTC,CASSLRAGANYGYTF
.,TRBJ2-1,.,TRBV5-1,TGCGCCAGCAGCTATGGCGGCAGTTACAATGAGCAGTTCTTC,CASSYGGSYNEQFF
.,TRBJ1-6,.,TRBV11-2,TGTGCCAGCAGCCAATCGGCAGGGGAGACTTCACCCCTCCACTTT,CASSQSAGETSPLHF
few,TRBJ2-1,.,TRBV10-3,TGTGCCATTACCGGCAGTTACAATGAGCAGTTCTTC,CAITGSYNEQFF
.,TRBJ2-7,.,TRBV5-1,TGCGCCAGCAGCCGGGTCGCGGGCCGAATGATGGGCGAGCAGTACTTC,CASSRVAGRMMGEQYF
.,TRBJ2-7,TRBD1,TRBV7-9,TGTGCCAGCAGCTTACTTAGTTTCGGACAGGCCTACGAGCAGTACTTC,CASSLLSFGQAYEQYF
.,TRBJ2-7,.,TRBV7-9,TGTGCCAGCAGCCTAAGGACGGACCGGGGGTACGAGCAGTACTTC,CASSLRTDRGYEQYF
.,TRBJ2-2,TRBD2,TRBV7-3,TGTGCCAGCAGCCTAACTAGCGCAATAATAGCCGGGGAGCTGTTTTTT,CASSLTSAIIAGELFF
.,TRBJ2-5,TRBD2,TRBV9,TGTGCCAGCAGCGTAGACCCGCCAATAGCGGGGGGGCGAGAGACCCAGTACTTC,CASSVDPPIAGGRETQYF
few,TRBJ2-2,.,TRBV10-3,TGTGCCATCAGAGGGAGGGGGAACGGCACCGGGGAGCTGTTTTTT,CAIRGRGNGTGELFF
few,TRBJ2-1,.,TRBV29-1,TGCAGCGTTACAAATGAGCAGTTCTTC,CSVTNEQFF
.,TRBJ2-5,TRBD1,TRBV5-6,TGTGCCAGCAGCTCACGGACAGGAAAAAAAGAGACCCAGTACTTC,CASSSRTGKKETQYF
few,TRBJ2-1,.,TRBV4-3,TGCGCCAGCAGCCAAGATCGCAAACTGGGGACTAATGAGCAGTTCTTC,CASSQDRKLGTNEQFF
.,TRBJ2-7,TRBD2,TRBV28,TGTGCCAGCAGGACACCCGCCGGGACTAGCGGGGGCCGAACCGCCTACGAGCAGTACTTC,CASRTPAGTSGGRTAYEQYF
.,TRBJ1-3,.,TRBV6-6,TGTGCCTCGGGAAGCTCTGGAAACACCATATATTTT,CASGSSGNTIYF
few,TRBJ2-1,TRBD1,TRBV4-3,TGCGCCAGCAGCCAAGATGGTCTCGGGGACAGTCGAAATGAGCAGTTCTTC,CASSQDGLGDSRNEQFF
.,TRBJ2-5,TRBD2,TRBV7-2,TGTGCCAGCAGCCCCTGGGGGAGGGATGCTGCCAGTGAGACCCAGTACTTC,CASSPWGRDAASETQYF
.,TRBJ1-5,.,TRBV27,TGTGCCAGCAGTTTCGGAGGGGTTGGGAGCAATCAGCCCCAGCATTTT,CASSFGGVGSNQPQHF
few,TRBJ1-5,.,TRBV7-2,TGTGCCAGCAGCCGGTATCAGGAGCAGCCCCAGCATTTT,CASSRYQEQPQHF
.,TRBJ1-6,.,TRBV7-2,TGTGCCAGCAGCACATCCGGGACACTATATAATTCACCCCTCCACTTT,CASSTSGTLYNSPLHF
.,TRBJ2-7,.,TRBV4-3,TGCGCCAGCAGCCAAGATCCCGGGTTGTCCTCCTACGAGCAGTACTTC,CASSQDPGLSSYEQYF
.,TRBJ1-1,.,TRBV6-5,TGTGCCACCAGAGGGTCCGGCACTGAAGCTTTCTTT,CATRGSGTEAFF
.,TRBJ2-4,TRBD1,TRBV19,TGTGCCAGTAGTATAAACAGGGACAGGGGCTCCAAAAACATTCAGTACTTC,CASSINRDRGSKNIQYF
few,TRBJ1-2,.,TRBV9,TGTGCCAGCAGCTTGAGGGTCCTCTATGGCTACACCTTC,CASSLRVLYGYTF
.,TRBJ2-2,.,TRBV4-1,TGCGCCAGCAGCCCCATACATCACAGGGTCTCCGGCACCGGGGAGCTGTTTTTT,CASSPIHHRVSGTGELFF
few,TRBJ2-5,TRBD2,TRBV7-2,TGTGCCAGCAGCTTAGTCTCTAGCGGGCCCTCGGGGACCCAGTACTTC,CASSLVSSGPSGTQYF
.,TRBJ1-3,TRBD1,TRBV28,TGTGCCAGCAGCCCTGGGACAGGGCGTGGAAACACCATATATTTT,CASSPGTGRGNTIYF
.,TRBJ2-7,.,TRBV6-4,TGTGCCAGCAGTGACTCGAACGGGTCGACCTACGAGCAGTACTTC,CASSDSNGSTYEQYF
few,TRBJ1-1,TRBD1,TRBV7-2,TGTGCCAGCAGCTTGGGACAGCTGAACACTGAAGCTTTCTTT,CASSLGQLNTEAFF
few,TRBJ1-1,.,TRBV6-6,TGTGCCAGCAGTTACTCTAGGTTGAACACTGAAGCTTTCTTT,CASSYSRLNTEAFF
few,TRBJ1-1,.,TRBV10-3,TGTGCCATCAGTGGTGGGGGGTGGATGAACACTGAAGCTTTCTTT,CAISGGGWMNTEAFF
.,TRBJ2-1,TRBD2,TRBV2,TGTGCCAGCAGTTCGACTAGCGGGAATTACAATGAGCAGTTCTTC,CASSSTSGNYNEQFF
few,TRBJ2-1,.,TRBV9,TGTGCCAGCAGCGTAGGTCACCCCGGGGCCTACAATGAGCAGTTCTTC,CASSVGHPGAYNEQFF